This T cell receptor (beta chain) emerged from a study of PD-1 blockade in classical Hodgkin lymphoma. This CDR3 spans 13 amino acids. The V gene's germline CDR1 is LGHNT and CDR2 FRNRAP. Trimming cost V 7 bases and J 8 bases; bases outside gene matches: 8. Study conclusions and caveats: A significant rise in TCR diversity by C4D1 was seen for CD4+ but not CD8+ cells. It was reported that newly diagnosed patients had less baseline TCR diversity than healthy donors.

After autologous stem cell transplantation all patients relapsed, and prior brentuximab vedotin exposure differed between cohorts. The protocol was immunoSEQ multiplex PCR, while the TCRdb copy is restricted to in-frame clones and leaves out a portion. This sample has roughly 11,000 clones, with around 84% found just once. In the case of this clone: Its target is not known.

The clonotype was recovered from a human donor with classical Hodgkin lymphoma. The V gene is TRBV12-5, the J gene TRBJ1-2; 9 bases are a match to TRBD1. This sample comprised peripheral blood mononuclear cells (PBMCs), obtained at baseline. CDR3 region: CASAPDRGVGYTF. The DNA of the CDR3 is TGTGCTAGTGCCCCGGACAGGGGCGTAGGCTACACCTTC.